The rows below give T cell receptor beta chains drawn from one sample of a study of regulatory T cells in long-lasting Graves disease. TCRdb analysed the multiplex PCR reads with MiXCR anew, one entry per CDR3 protein. Among approximately 400,000 distinct CDR3 sequences listed, just under 15% were seen once. The sample was also linked to a second study, of T cells in Graves' hyperthyroidism and ophthalmopathy.

The source material was peripheral blood mononuclear cells (PBMCs), sampled at new diagnosis, from a patient treated with antithyroid drugs. The source is a woman in her thirties with Graves disease. Each CDR3 is given without its conserved first and last residue. Fields, in order: J gene, V gene, clone size, CDR3 protein. Some rows have no size entry. The others give once, few or many, or a class for an expanded clone.

>TRBJ2-1|TRBV5-1|many
ASSLQFGTGYNEQF
>TRBJ2-6|TRBV10-3|-
ATGAGFTGANALT
>TRBJ1-3|TRBV3-1|few
ASSQASAGSGNTIY
>TRBJ2-5|TRBV11-2|many
ASSPPGLAMVETQY
>TRBJ2-5|TRBV24-1|few
ATSDPTGQETQY
>TRBJ2-7|TRBV5-1|few
ASSFRGTAYEQY
>TRBJ2-7|TRBV7-9|-
ASSPPGLYEQY
>TRBJ2-5|TRBV7-2|-
ASSLPPGVQQETQY
>TRBJ2-3|TRBV19|few
ASSIGGNADTQY
>TRBJ2-3|TRBV18|many
ASSPTSGRLSTDTQY
>TRBJ1-2|TRBV7-2|-
ASSITAGGLANYGYT
>TRBJ2-3|TRBV6-5|few
ASSYSRLAGDTQY
>TRBJ1-5|TRBV6-1|many
ASRDGQGPNQPQH
>TRBJ1-2|TRBV10-3|many
ATGIPDLNYGYT
>TRBJ2-7|TRBV7-8|-
ASSLAGGAGSEQY
>TRBJ2-7|TRBV20-1|few
SAGQDAPSYEQY